The 14 T cell receptor beta chains below all came from one sample that was sequenced in a study of T cell responses to AZD1222 COVID-19 vaccine. The assay was immunoSEQ multiplex PCR, and TCRdb's table has in-frame clones only and misses some. The table has about 130,000 clones, around 94% seen once; the top ten hold approximately 6.3%. The specimen was peripheral blood, collected on day 0 of AZD1222 vaccination. These receptors originate from an adult in good health.

V is TRBV6-2 or TRBV6-3 and J is TRBJ2-5, with D possibly called TRBD1 or TRBD2 (5 bases each). V shed 5 bases and J shed 7 bases, with 20 bases lying between them. Per the germline V gene, CDR1 is MNHEY and CDR2 is SVGEGT. The CDR3 contains 15 residues. The CDR3 reads CASSGDQQGRWTQYF. The DNA for the CDR3 is TGTGCCAGCAGTGGGGACCAGCAGGGTCGGTGGACCCAGTACTTC.

This sequence joins TRBV21-1 and TRBJ2-7; the table's D call, TRBD2, has no DNA check behind it. TRBV21-1 is marked as a pseudogene. The CDR3 is 9 residues long. The CDR3 spells CASSREQYF. The CDR3 DNA is TGTGCCAGCTCCCGCGAGCAGTACTTC.

The V and J genes are TRBV5-6 and TRBJ1-2; 11 nucleotides line up with TRBD1. Per germline, CDR1 SGHDT and CDR2 YYEEEE. With 4 bases clipped from V and 3 bases from J, the junction kept 11 bases outside the gene matches. The CDR3 covers 17 residues. This CDR3 reads CASSVRDRGILDYGYTF. The CDR3, as DNA: TGTGCCAGCAGCGTCCGGGACAGGGGGATTCTAGACTATGGCTACACCTTC.

This clone occurred once. In DNA, the CDR3 is TGTGCCAGCAGCGGGATCGAGGAGGTGGACACTGAAGCTTTCTTT. It codes for CASSGIEEVDTEAFF. The chain has TRBV13 and TRBJ1-1; no clear D. This CDR3 is 15 amino acids long. The ends were cut back, 5 bases at V and 3 bases at J, with 16 bases in the middle. The germline V gene has CDR1 PRHDT and CDR2 FYEKMQ (reference sequence).

V is TRBV6-1 and J is TRBJ1-6, with a weak D call TRBD1 (5 bases). This CDR3 region has 15 residues. V shed 2 bases and J shed 7 bases, with 12 bases lying between them. Germline V gene lookup returns CDR1 MNHNS and CDR2 SASEGT. The CDR3 region has the DNA TGTGCCAGCAGTGAACTGGGGCACGGCAATTCACCCCTCCACTTT. It codes for CASSELGHGNSPLHF.

The rearrangement links TRBV19 to TRBJ2-3; tentative D call: TRBD2 (5 bases). The germline CDR1 and CDR2 sequences are LNHDA and SQIVND (reference sequence). The CDR3 length is 16 residues. V lost 5 bases, J lost 1 base, and 16 bases lay in between. The CDR3: CASSVPRGPGTDTQYF. The CDR3 nucleotides are TGTGCCAGTAGTGTCCCCCGAGGGCCCGGCACAGATACGCAGTATTTT.

Worth noting for this clone: A read error may produce the germline difference seen at one junction end. This chain joins TRBV10-1 and TRBJ2-7; unclear D gene. The CDR3 totals 11 residues. Germline values: CDR1 WNHNN, CDR2 SYGVQD (reference sequence). The CDR3 sequence: CASSNSYKQYF. The CDR3 DNA follows: TGCGCCAGCAGCAATAGCTACAAGCAGTACTTC.

This clone has just one count. This chain uses TRBV11-1 with TRBJ2-1; D gene ambiguous. This CDR3 has 13 amino acids. Trimming took off 5 bases at V and 3 bases at J, with 8 bases between the two ends. The germline CDR1 and CDR2 sequences are SGHAT and FQDESV (reference sequence). CDR3 sequence reads: CASSPYHYNEQFF. The CDR3 nucleotides are TGTGCCAGCAGCCCCTACCACTACAATGAGCAGTTCTTC.

As DNA, the CDR3 is TGTGCCAGCAGCTCCTCAACCGGGACAGACTCCTACGAGCAGTACTTC. It encodes CASSSSTGTDSYEQYF. The V and J genes are TRBV5-6 and TRBJ2-7, with 7 bases fitting TRBD1. The germline CDR1 and CDR2 sequences are SGHDT and YYEEEE. The CDR3 covers 16 residues. V lost 3 bases, J lost 0 bases, and 9 bases stayed unmatched.

This sequence joins TRBV6-6 and TRBJ2-1; D possibly matches TRBD1 or TRBD2 (5 bases each). The V end lost 7 bases, the J end lost 9 bases, and 22 bases lay between the germline ends. CDR3 length equals 15 residues. The germline gives CDR1 MNHNY, CDR2 SVGAGI (reference sequence). Here the CDR3 reads CASNKIGTPIGEQFF. The CDR3, as DNA: TGTGCCAGCAATAAAATCGGGACCCCCATAGGTGAGCAGTTCTTC.

The V call is TRBV18, the J call TRBJ2-7; no firm D call. The CDR3 is 13 amino acids. V was pared by 2 bases and J by 6 bases, with 11 bases between. Per the germline V gene, CDR1 is KGHSH and CDR2 is LQKENI. The CDR3 here is CASSPSGQREQYF. The DNA of the CDR3 is TGTGCCAGCTCACCAAGTGGGCAGCGCGAGCAGTACTTC.

J is TRBJ2-7 and V is TRBV7-9; D may be TRBD1 (6 bases). This CDR3 region has 12 residues. Germline CDR1 and CDR2: SEHNR and FQNEAQ (reference sequence). V dropped 5 bases and J dropped 6 bases, with 11 bases sitting between them. The CDR3 loop reads CASSRQVGEQYF. The CDR3 DNA is TGTGCCAGCAGCCGACAGGTGGGCGAGCAGTACTTC.

The rearrangement joins TRBV28 to TRBJ2-7; weak D call: TRBD1 (5 bases). Germline CDR1 reads MDHEN; CDR2 reads SYDVKM. With 5 bases removed from V and 0 bases from J, the gap between germline ends came to 20 bases. This CDR3 has 17 residues. The CDR3 DNA reads TGTGCCAGCAGTCCCTCGTTCGCAGGGCCCAGCTCCTACGAGCAGTACTTC. Translated, it gives CASSPSFAGPSSYEQYF.

This chain uses TRBV9 with TRBJ2-7; D is unresolved. From germline, CDR1 is SGDLS and CDR2 YYNGEE. The CDR3 length is 13 residues. V was cut by 2 bases and J by 0 bases, with 6 bases left in between. The CDR3 DNA sequence: TGTGCCAGCAGCGTTACTCACTCCTACGAGCAGTACTTC. This sequence encodes CASSVTHSYEQYF.